This record covers a single TCR beta chain. The target antigen is unknown. The data were taken from a study of T cell responses to AZD1222 COVID-19 vaccine. Notes on the study in general: Females made up more of the donors, who were largely white British, and clonal diversity may have come out too low. Sampling captured repertoires only after the peak T cell response. Just five or six AZD1222 recipients were seropositive at baseline. Across the whole spike, CD4 TCRs peaked at regions 160-218 and 743-854.

Here immunoSEQ multiplex PCR was the method, and the copy in TCRdb shows in-frame clones only, minus some. The data show about 130,000 clones, 94% seen once. Germline V gene lookup returns CDR1 MNHEY and CDR2 SVGAGI. Trimming shortened V by 7 bases and J by 6 bases, and 10 bases separated the two germline ends. The CDR3 is 12 residues long. The TCR sequence derives from an adult in good health. Sequencing was performed on peripheral blood, taken on day 0 of AZD1222 vaccination. The chain joins TRBV6-5 to TRBJ1-5; D unclear. CDR3 bases: TGTGCCAGCACCTACTGGAGTCAGCCCCAGCATTTT. Amino acids: CASTYWSQPQHF.